The following is a TCR beta chain sequence with its context. Its antigen is undetermined. TCRdb reanalysed the reads using MiXCR and keeps one entry per CDR3 protein. The table has 200,000 to 300,000 distinct CDR3 sequences, roughly an eighth seen once. This specimen comes from a study of T cell repertoires in cytomegalovirus infection. Study summary: Indications of both CMV infection and matching HLA type were provided by public TCR beta signatures. General observations from the study: Summed public TCR beta family frequency identified CMV carriers bearing the relevant HLA. The study found HLA-C-restricted CMV-specific TCR beta clonotypes dominating the ex vivo response.

Trimming left V 1 base short and J 8 bases short, with 12 bases between. The CDR3 has 15 residues. The germline V gene has CDR1 SEHNR and CDR2 FQNEAQ (reference sequence). The specimen sequenced was PBMCs. The source is a human donor in good health (CMV status not recorded). Some clones in this sample may be carry-over from other donors' samples. The chain uses TRBV7-9 and TRBJ1-6, with a possible D match to TRBD1 (5 bases). CDR3 nucleotide sequence: TGTGCCAGCAGCTTAGGAACAGGACCAGATTCACCCCTCCACTTT. Translation: CASSLGTGPDSPLHF.